The sequence of this T cell receptor beta chain was determined in a study of Ad26.COV2.S vaccination and SARS-CoV-2 variants. This clone was recorded a few times. Libraries were prepared by immunoSEQ multiplex PCR; TCRdb keeps only in-frame clonotypes and omits some of them. Among 430,000 or so clones listed, nearly 90% were seen once. The V and J ends lost 8 bases and 3 bases respectively, with 13 bases between them. Germline V gene sequence: CDR1 SGHAT, CDR2 FQNNGV. CDR3 length equals 14 residues. Treatment: 19 received Ad26.COV2.S at low or high dose, single or two shots; 5 received placebo; per-sample allocation not given. Samples analyzed were those drawn on day 63 after the first vaccine or placebo injection.

The material was peripheral blood, obtained in a trial of Ad26.COV2.S vaccine versus placebo. The rearrangement uses TRBV11-2 and TRBJ1-4; no firm D call. This receptor was identified in a person aged 18-65 years who received the Ad26.COV2.S COVID-19 vaccine or a placebo. CDR3 DNA sequence: TGTGCCAGCTCGGCCGGGTGGGCTAATGAAAAACTGTTTTTT. Residues: CASSAGWANEKLFF.